These 17 T cell receptor beta chains were all obtained from the same sample, sequenced in a study of CD8 T cells in Susac syndrome (dated by TCRdb to about 2019). The library was made by the immunoSEQ multiplex PCR assay. RNA was extracted with the RNeasy kit and roughly 0.45 to 1 ug was reverse transcribed using random hexamers. In TCRdb, the public reads were trimmed at Q25 with fastp and aligned with MiXCR, with productive beta chains retained. A single entry per CDR3 protein holds the most common genes and DNA from its merged rows. Counted in this sample were some 220,000 distinct CDR3 sequences; roughly 96% of them appeared once. The top ten hold 0.095% of the sample. Source material: CD4+ T cells from PBMCs. The receptors shown here come from a human donor with multiple sclerosis.

The chain couples TRBV7-9 to TRBJ2-7; D unresolved. The V gene lost 0 bases and the J gene lost 1 base, with 7 bases spanning the gap. The germline gives CDR1 SEHNR, CDR2 FQNEAQ (reference sequence). The CDR3 is 14 amino acids. CDR3 coding DNA: TGTGCCAGCAGCTTAGCGGGTAAATCCTACGAGCAGTACTTC. It encodes CASSLAGKSYEQYF. The full variable domain, rest sourced from reference TRBV7-9 and TRBJ2-7, is DTGVSQNPRHKITKRGQNVTFRCDPISEHNRLYWYRQTLGQGPEFLTYFQNEAQLEKSRLLSDRFSAERPKGSFSTLEIQRTEQGDSAMYLCASSLAGKSYEQYFGPGTRLTVT.

V gene TRBV29-1 combines with J gene TRBJ2-1; TRBD1 aligns across 12 bases. Unmatched junction bases numbered 8, after V lost 5 bases and J lost 9 bases. The germline CDR1 and CDR2 sequences are SQVTM and ANQGSEA. CDR3 length: 14 residues. This chain's CDR3 is CSVNPGQGAVEQFF. The CDR3 DNA follows: TGCAGCGTTAACCCGGGACAGGGGGCTGTTGAGCAGTTCTTC.

The J gene is TRBJ2-1, the V gene TRBV9, with 8 bases that match TRBD2. CDR3 length equals 16 residues. Germline-derived CDR1 and CDR2 are SGDLS and YYNGEE. Germline trimming cut 4 bases from V and 7 bases from J; bases unmatched to any gene: 13. The CDR3 is CASSIRSGSLANEQFF. CDR3 nucleotide sequence: TGTGCCAGCAGCATTCGCAGCGGGAGTTTAGCGAATGAGCAGTTCTTC.

The table lists this clonotype with a count of one. V gene TRBV20-1 combines with J gene TRBJ1-5; 9 bases match TRBD1. Germline loops: CDR1 DFQATT, CDR2 SNEGSKA (reference sequence). The trim removed 1 base at V and 4 bases at J, leaving 5 bases unmatched. The CDR3 length is 15 residues. CDR3 protein: CSARAGQGRNQPQHF. CDR3 DNA: TGCAGTGCTAGAGCGGGACAGGGTAGGAATCAGCCCCAGCATTTT.

This chain links TRBV7-9 with TRBJ1-1; 7 nucleotides match TRBD1. Germline V gene lookup returns CDR1 SEHNR and CDR2 FQNEAQ (reference sequence). There are 13 residues in the CDR3. J gave up 4 bases and V 4 bases, and 3 bases lay outside the gene matches. As DNA, the CDR3 is TGTGCCAGCAGCTCCAGGGGGGTCACTGAAGCTTTCTTT. It specifies CASSSRGVTEAFF.

The J gene is TRBJ1-1, the V gene TRBV9; maybe TRBD1 (5 bases). Germline CDR1 SGDLS, CDR2 YYNGEE. The CDR3 spans 15 residues. Trimming shortened V by 0 bases and J by 1 base, and 10 bases separated the two germline ends. The CDR3 loop reads CASSVGRGRNTEAFF. CDR3 in DNA: TGTGCCAGCAGCGTAGGGAGGGGACGGAACACTGAAGCTTTCTTT. The full variable domain, its missing parts supplied by reference TRBV9 and TRBJ1-1, is DSGVTQTPKHLITATGQRVTLRCSPRSGDLSVYWYQQSLDQGLQFLIQYYNGEERAKGNILERFSAQQFPDLHSELNLSSLELGDSALYFCASSVGRGRNTEAFFGQGTRLTVV.

The chain employs TRBV3-1 and TRBJ2-7; D might be TRBD1 (5 bases). The CDR3 contains 18 residues. Germline V gene sequence: CDR1 LGHDT, CDR2 YNNKEL (reference sequence). V lost 1 base, J lost 2 bases, and 21 bases lay in between. For the CDR3, the DNA is TGTGCCAGCAGCCAAGCCGACAGCCGATACACTCAGACCTACGAGCAGTACTTC. This translates into CASSQADSRYTQTYEQYF.

The chain carries TRBV29-1 and TRBJ1-2; D gene unclear. V gave up 0 bases and J gave up 7 bases, with 15 bases separating them. The V gene's germline CDR1 is SQVTM and CDR2 ANQGSEA. This CDR3 has 14 residues. This chain's CDR3 is CSVEDKAVYGGYTF. As DNA, the CDR3 is TGCAGCGTTGAAGATAAGGCAGTGTATGGTGGCTACACCTTC.

The chain recombines TRBV7-8 with TRBJ2-7; 10 nucleotides align to TRBD2. The V gene's germline CDR1 is SGHVS and CDR2 FQNEAQ. The CDR3 contains 14 residues. With V trimmed by 5 bases and J by 1 base, 2 bases remained unmatched. In DNA form, the CDR3 reads TGTGCCAGCAGCGCTAGCGGGAGTTCCTACGAGCAGTACTTC. Translating it yields CASSASGSSYEQYF.

The chain recombines TRBV19 with TRBJ2-1, with TRBD2 identical over 7 bases. Germline assignment: CDR1 LNHDA and CDR2 SQIVND (reference sequence). The CDR3 spans 15 residues. Losses at the gene ends were 2 bases for V and 8 bases for J; bases not matched to a gene: 9. CDR3 coding DNA: TGTGCCAGTAGTATAACTGATCGACTAGCTTATGAGCAGTTCTTC. It yields the protein CASSITDRLAYEQFF.

The chain is built from TRBV13 and TRBJ2-5; no clear D gene. The CDR3 is 12 residues long. V was cut by 4 bases and J by 5 bases, with 8 bases left in between. The germline V gene encodes CDR1 PRHDT and CDR2 FYEKMQ (reference sequence). The CDR3: CASSYREETQYF. CDR3 nucleotide sequence: TGTGCCAGCAGCTACCGTGAGGAGACCCAGTACTTC.

This rearrangement joins TRBV6-1 to TRBJ2-1; D may be TRBD2 (7 bases). The CDR3 spans 16 residues. Germline V CDR1 and CDR2: MNHNS, SASEGT. The germline V and J ends were trimmed by 8 bases and 3 bases, with 20 bases remaining between them. The CDR3: CASLERRGGGYNEQFF. CDR3 bases: TGTGCCAGCTTGGAACGACGCGGGGGCGGCTACAATGAGCAGTTCTTC.

This clonotype came up once. This chain joins TRBV19 and TRBJ1-2, with 7 bases lining up with TRBD1. J gave up 0 bases and V 5 bases, and 6 bases lay outside the gene matches. From germline, CDR1 is LNHDA and CDR2 SQIVND (reference sequence). The CDR3 extends over 15 amino acids. CDR3 sequence: CASSRRGDANYGYTF. In DNA form, the CDR3 reads TGTGCCAGTAGTCGCAGGGGGGATGCTAACTATGGCTACACCTTC.

The sample holds one count of this clonotype. The chain employs TRBV18 and TRBJ2-7; D may be TRBD1 (6 bases). CDR1 KGHSH and CDR2 LQKENI come from the germline V gene. Trimming cost V 6 bases and J 5 bases, with 17 bases left between them. CDR3 length: 14 amino acids. CDR3 in DNA: TGTGCCAGCTCGGCGAAGGGGGTTCCCAACGAGCAGTACTTC. This encodes CASSAKGVPNEQYF.

This chain joins TRBV5-1 and TRBJ2-6; TRBD1 matches at 10 bases. The ends lost 4 bases at V and 2 bases at J; junction bases unmatched: 6. This CDR3 contains 17 residues. Germline lookup yields CDR1 SGHRS and CDR2 YFSETQ. The CDR3 protein is CASSADRGRTGANVLTF. For the CDR3, the DNA is TGCGCCAGCAGCGCCGACAGGGGGCGGACTGGGGCCAACGTCCTGACTTTC.

This chain joins TRBV19 and TRBJ1-2, with D uncertain. This CDR3 is built from 15 residues. Trimming left V 4 bases short and J 4 bases short, with 16 bases between. Germline-derived CDR1 and CDR2 are LNHDA and SQIVND (reference sequence). The CDR3: CASSTQVPGGYGYTF. CDR3 nucleotide sequence: TGTGCCAGTAGTACTCAAGTCCCAGGCGGCTATGGCTACACCTTC.

The chain recombines TRBV2 with TRBJ1-5; no firm D call. Germline V gene lookup returns CDR1 SNHLY and CDR2 FYNNEI. The germline V and J ends were trimmed by 5 bases and 2 bases, with 10 bases remaining between them. This CDR3 region has 14 residues. CDR3 DNA: TGTGCCAGCAGTAGCCAGGTTGGCAATCAGCCCCAGCATTTT. Its translation: CASSSQVGNQPQHF.